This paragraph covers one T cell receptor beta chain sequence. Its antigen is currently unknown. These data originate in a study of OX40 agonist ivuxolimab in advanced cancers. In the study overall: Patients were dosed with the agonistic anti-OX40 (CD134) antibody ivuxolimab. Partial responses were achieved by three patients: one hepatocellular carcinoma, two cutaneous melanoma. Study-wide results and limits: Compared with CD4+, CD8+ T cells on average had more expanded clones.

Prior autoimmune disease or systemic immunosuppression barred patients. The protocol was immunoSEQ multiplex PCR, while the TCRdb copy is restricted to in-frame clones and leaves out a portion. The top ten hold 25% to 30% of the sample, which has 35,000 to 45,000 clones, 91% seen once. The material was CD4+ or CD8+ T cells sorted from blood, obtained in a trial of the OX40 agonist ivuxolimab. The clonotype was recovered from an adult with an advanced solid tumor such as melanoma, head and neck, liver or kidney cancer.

The CDR3 DNA follows: TGTGCCAGCAGCAAATGGGGAGCAGATACGCAGTATTTT. The encoded protein is CASSKWGADTQYF. This chain uses TRBV6-5 with TRBJ2-3, with a weak D call TRBD2 (5 bases). Looked up from germline, CDR1 is MNHEY and CDR2 is SVGAGI. The V end lost 6 bases, the J end lost 4 bases, and 11 bases lay between the germline ends. The CDR3 contains 13 residues.